One and the same sample provided the 32 T cell receptor beta chains below, sequenced in a study of blood T cell repertoires in COVID-19. Assay used: immunoSEQ multiplex PCR; TCRdb lists only in-frame clones, some missing. The sample lists approximately 500,000 clones, 89% occurring once. The sample was peripheral blood. These receptors all stem from a man aged 18 to 30 with COVID-19, enrolled during active disease.

The CDR3 loop reads CASRQLNQPQHF. The CDR3 coding sequence is TGTGCCAGCCGACAGCTCAATCAGCCCCAGCATTTT. V and J are TRBV12-3 or TRBV12-4 and TRBJ1-5, with D possibly TRBD1 on 5 matching bases. The CDR3 is 12 residues long. V lost 8 bases, J lost 3 bases, and 8 bases lay in between.

CDR3 sequence (DNA): TGCGCCACGTTGCGCACCGGGGAGCTGTTTTTT. This codes for CATLRTGELFF. V is TRBV10-2 and J is TRBJ2-2; D remains ambiguous. From germline, CDR1 is WSHSY and CDR2 SAAADI. The CDR3 loop spans 11 amino acids. V gave up 10 bases and J gave up 4 bases, with 7 bases separating them.

This chain connects TRBV5-4 to TRBJ2-2, with D maybe TRBD1 (5 bases). Germline values: CDR1 SGHNT, CDR2 YYREEE (reference sequence). The V and J ends lost 2 bases and 6 bases respectively, with 11 bases between them. The CDR3 covers 14 residues. In nucleotides, the CDR3 is TGTGCCAGCAGCTTCGCAGGGCCCGCCGGGGAGCTGTTTTTT. Translating it yields CASSFAGPAGELFF.

The gene calls are TRBV5-1 and TRBJ2-5, with D perhaps matching TRBD1 (6 bases). CDR3 length: 17 residues. Trimming took off 4 bases at V and 5 bases at J, with 24 bases between the two ends. CDR1 is SGHRS, CDR2 YFSETQ, per germline. The CDR3 loop is CASSRMGASELSETQYF. In DNA form, the CDR3 reads TGCGCCAGCAGCCGGATGGGGGCTTCGGAACTGTCCGAGACCCAGTACTTC.

V gene TRBV5-1 combines with J gene TRBJ2-7; no reliable D call. Trimming removed 0 bases from V and 2 bases from J, with 9 bases in between. CDR1 is SGHRS and CDR2 is YFSETQ in the germline V gene. The CDR3 covers 14 residues. Here the CDR3 DNA reads TGCGCCAGCAGCTTGGAAAATACACCCTACGAGCAGTACTTC. Residues: CASSLENTPYEQYF.

The chain carries TRBV19 and TRBJ1-6; 8 bases match TRBD1. V shed 0 bases, J shed 14 bases, and the junction held 9 bases outside the gene matches. The CDR3 extends over 15 amino acids. Per germline, CDR1 LNHDA and CDR2 SQIVND (reference sequence). CDR3 in DNA: TGTGCCAGTAGTATAGACAGGGGGCGGAAGGGTGCCCTCCACTTT. As protein: CASSIDRGRKGALHF.

The gene calls are TRBV3-1 (or the pseudogene TRBV3-2) and TRBJ2-2; 8 nucleotides line up with TRBD2. In germline, CDR1 is LGHDT, CDR2 YNNKEL (reference sequence). V was clipped by 10 bases and J by 7 bases; unmatched bases: 11. The CDR3 covers 14 residues. CDR3 residues: CATNERERGGELFF. CDR3 nucleotides: TGTGCCACGAACGAGCGGGAGCGGGGCGGGGAGCTGTTTTTT.

The V gene is TRBV5-4, the J gene TRBJ2-7; tentatively, D is TRBD2 (6 bases). Germline V gives CDR1 SGHNT, CDR2 YYREEE (reference sequence). The CDR3 consists of 15 residues. Trimming left V 3 bases short and J 4 bases short, with 17 bases between. The CDR3 nucleotides are TGTGCCAGCAGCTCCACATCAGAGACTAGATACGAGCAGTACTTC. It is translated as CASSSTSETRYEQYF.

This chain joins TRBV24-1 and TRBJ2-3, with 8 bases aligning to TRBD2. From germline, CDR1 is KGHDR and CDR2 SFDVKD. J gave up 1 base and V 0 bases, and 2 bases lay outside the gene matches. CDR3 size: 16 residues. For the CDR3, the DNA is TGTGCCACCAGTGATTTGAGCGGGAGTGGCACAGATACGCAGTATTTT. Amino acid sequence: CATSDLSGSGTDTQYF.

The chain joins TRBV5-1 to TRBJ2-1, with TRBD1 matching over 11 bases. Trimming cost V 1 base and J 7 bases; bases outside gene matches: 4. Germline values: CDR1 SGHRS, CDR2 YFSETQ. CDR3 length: 15 amino acids. This chain's CDR3 is CASSLMDRGRNEQFF. DNA of the CDR3: TGCGCCAGCAGCTTGATGGACAGGGGGCGGAATGAGCAGTTCTTC.

The CDR3 region is CASSPTGSTYEQYF. The CDR3 coding sequence is TGTGCCAGCAGTCCAACAGGGAGTACCTACGAGCAGTACTTC. The chain recombines TRBV6-5 with TRBJ2-7; D is possibly TRBD1 (6 bases). V gave up 5 bases and J gave up 2 bases, with 13 bases separating them. The CDR3 runs 14 residues. Germline values: CDR1 MNHEY, CDR2 SVGAGI.

The chain links TRBV9 to TRBJ2-7; 9 nucleotides agree with TRBD1. This CDR3 region has 13 residues. Germline values: CDR1 SGDLS, CDR2 YYNGEE. V was pared by 0 bases and J by 6 bases, with 1 base of the junction left unmatched. CDR3 bases: TGTGCCAGCAGCGTAGGACAGGGGGGCGAGCAGTACTTC. Protein: CASSVGQGGEQYF. Using reference TRBV9 and TRBJ2-7 for the parts outside the CDR3, the full variable domain is DSGVTQTPKHLITATGQRVTLRCSPRSGDLSVYWYQQSLDQGLQFLIQYYNGEERAKGNILERFSAQQFPDLHSELNLSSLELGDSALYFCASSVGQGGEQYFGPGTRLTVT.

V and J are TRBV29-1 and TRBJ2-1; 8 bases agree with TRBD1. V lost 6 bases, J lost 2 bases, and 6 bases stayed unmatched. CDR3 size: 14 residues. CDR1 SQVTM and CDR2 ANQGSEA come from the germline V gene. The CDR3 is CSVIRTGTYNEQFF. CDR3 nucleotide sequence: TGCAGCGTAATCCGGACAGGGACCTACAATGAGCAGTTCTTC.

V gene TRBV19 combines with J gene TRBJ1-2; D is possibly TRBD1 (5 bases). V lost 6 bases and J lost 3, with 14 bases in between. The germline V gene encodes CDR1 LNHDA and CDR2 SQIVND (reference sequence). The CDR3 spans 14 residues. The CDR3 loop is CASRRAGSDYGYTF. The DNA for the CDR3 is TGTGCCAGTAGAAGGGCAGGGTCTGACTATGGCTACACCTTC.

This clone has only one observation. The chain links TRBV12-5 to TRBJ2-7; TRBD2 agrees at 7 bases. With 2 bases clipped from V and 5 bases from J, the junction kept 15 bases outside the gene matches. Per germline, CDR1 LGHNT and CDR2 FRNRAP. CDR3 size: 17 residues. Here the CDR3 reads CASGLNPSSGGGNEQYF. The CDR3 coding sequence is TGTGCTAGTGGTTTGAACCCCTCCTCGGGGGGTGGAAACGAGCAGTACTTC.

The chain combines TRBV2 with TRBJ1-2, with unresolved D. This CDR3 is 13 amino acids long. V was trimmed by 2 bases and J by 7 bases, leaving 11 bases between them. The germline CDR1 and CDR2 sequences are SNHLY and FYNNEI. The DNA for the CDR3 is TGTGCCAGCAGTGAACGGTCAGGTGGTGGCTACACCTTC. Translated, it gives CASSERSGGGYTF.

For the CDR3, the DNA is TGTGCCAGCAGTGATCAGGCAGGGAACTATGGCTACACCTTC. The encoded protein is CASSDQAGNYGYTF. The chain is built from TRBV6-4 and TRBJ1-2, with TRBD1 as a possible D gene (5 bases). This CDR3 is 14 amino acids long. CDR1 is MRHNA, CDR2 SNTAGT, per germline. The V end was cut by 3 bases, the J end by 2 bases, with 10 bases between.

This clone was detected once. This chain connects TRBV11-2 to TRBJ2-1, with a tentative D call TRBD1 (6 bases). The CDR3 length is 15 residues. Trimming shortened V by 5 bases and J by 7 bases, and 18 bases separated the two germline ends. In germline, CDR1 is SGHAT, CDR2 FQNNGV. The CDR3 DNA reads as TGTGCCAGCAGCCCAGGGGTTGCCTACACGAATGAGCAGTTCTTC. It yields the protein CASSPGVAYTNEQFF.

The J gene is TRBJ1-2, the V gene TRBV4-2; D gene uncertain. Per the germline V gene, CDR1 is LGHNA and CDR2 is YNFKEQ. This CDR3 comprises 15 residues. V was cut by 1 base and J by 4 bases, with 13 bases left in between. The CDR3 here is CASSQAYPEAYGYTF. The CDR3 DNA reads as TGTGCCAGCAGCCAAGCCTATCCAGAGGCCTATGGCTACACCTTC.

This clone is a singleton in its sample. The chain has TRBV2 and TRBJ2-3; 11 nucleotides line up with TRBD2. The CDR3 runs to 13 residues. Germline lookup yields CDR1 SNHLY and CDR2 FYNNEI. V lost 9 bases and J lost 5; bases outside the gene matches: 4. CDR3 in amino acids: CASSSGRQDTQYF. DNA of the CDR3: TGTGCCAGTTCTAGCGGGAGGCAAGATACGCAGTATTTT.

The genes are TRBV5-8 and TRBJ1-2, with D perhaps matching TRBD1 (5 bases). The CDR3 has 14 residues. Germline V gene sequence: CDR1 SGHTS, CDR2 YDEGEE. V lost 4 bases and J lost 2, with 12 bases in between. CDR3 sequence reads: CASSRVHRNYGYTF. The CDR3 nucleotides read TGTGCCAGCAGCCGCGTCCACAGGAACTATGGCTACACCTTC.

V and J are TRBV12-3 or TRBV12-4 and TRBJ1-4, with D unclear. V lost 5 bases to trimming and J lost 12 bases, with 13 bases between them. This CDR3 is 12 amino acids long. The CDR3 region is CASSRPQAQLFF. CDR3 DNA sequence: TGTGCCAGCAGTCGACCCCAGGCTCAACTGTTTTTT.

The V call is TRBV18, the J call TRBJ2-1; 9 bases fit TRBD2. V dropped 4 bases and J dropped 7; count of bases not matched to a gene: 11. CDR1 and CDR2 from the germline V gene are KGHSH and LQKENI. This CDR3 comprises 16 residues. CDR3: CASSQTGTSLRNEQFF. CDR3 nucleotides: TGTGCCAGCTCACAGACCGGGACTAGCCTAAGGAATGAGCAGTTCTTC.

Comments on this clone: The identical CDR3 is also encoded by other nucleotide sequences in the sample. The rearrangement joins TRBV6-5 to TRBJ1-1; 7 bases align to TRBD1. Germline V gene sequence: CDR1 MNHEY, CDR2 SVGAGI. Losses at the gene ends were 2 bases for V and 4 bases for J; bases not matched to a gene: 1. There are 13 residues in the CDR3. This CDR3 reads CASSYRGRTEAFF. The DNA for the CDR3 is TGTGCCAGCAGTTACAGGGGGCGCACTGAAGCTTTCTTT.

V usage is TRBV12-3 or TRBV12-4 and J usage is TRBJ1-1; TRBD1 is a possible D gene (5 bases). The CDR3 consists of 13 residues. Trimming stripped 3 bases from V and 7 bases from J, with 12 bases between. For the CDR3, the DNA is TGTGCCAGCAGTTTCGCCAGGGAAAGTGAAGCTTTCTTT. It translates to CASSFARESEAFF.

The rearrangement joins TRBV4-1 to TRBJ1-4; D not certain. There are 17 residues in the CDR3. Germline CDR1 and CDR2: MGHRA and YSYEKL. Trimming took 0 bases from V and 14 from J, leaving 25 bases between them. The CDR3 is CASSQDLRGLVSDVLFF. The CDR3 DNA is TGCGCCAGCAGCCAAGATCTGAGAGGGCTCGTCTCGGATGTGCTGTTTTTT.

The chain has TRBV7-3 and TRBJ2-3; 10 bases line up with TRBD2. Germline V gene sequence: CDR1 SGHTA, CDR2 FQGTGA. The length of the CDR3 is 16 residues. J gave up 0 bases and V 5 bases, and 5 bases lay outside the gene matches. CDR3 loop: CASSLAGVASTDTQYF. The CDR3 DNA is TGTGCCAGCAGCCTAGCGGGGGTGGCTAGCACAGATACGCAGTATTTT.

This chain connects TRBV24-1 to TRBJ1-1, with D unresolved. The CDR3 is 15 residues long. The V end was cut by 7 bases, the J end by 5 bases, with 19 bases between. The germline CDR1 and CDR2 sequences are KGHDR and SFDVKD. The CDR3 sequence: CATSFKVGSWTEAFF. CDR3 in DNA: TGTGCCACCAGCTTTAAGGTGGGGAGTTGGACTGAAGCTTTCTTT.

The chain employs TRBV7-2 and TRBJ2-7, with D possibly TRBD1 on 7 matching bases. Germline CDR1 and CDR2: SGHTA and FQGNSA. V was clipped by 3 bases and J by 6 bases, with 12 bases between them. This CDR3 has 13 residues. The CDR3 DNA reads as TGTGCCAGCAGCTTGGACAGGAGGGGCGAGCAGTACTTC. Its protein product is CASSLDRRGEQYF.

The chain carries TRBV12-3 or TRBV12-4 and TRBJ1-2; D is unresolved. This CDR3 has 13 residues. Deletions cut 0 bases from V and 4 bases from J, with 6 bases between. CDR3 sequence: CASSLATTYGYTF. CDR3 nucleotides: TGTGCCAGCAGTTTAGCCACTACCTATGGCTACACCTTC.

CDR3 protein: CASSPSLAEETQYF. DNA of the CDR3: TGTGCCAGCAGCCCAAGCCTAGCAGAAGAGACCCAGTACTTC. V and J are TRBV11-1 and TRBJ2-5, with D perhaps matching TRBD2 (5 bases). The CDR3 has 14 amino acids. CDR1 is SGHAT, CDR2 FQDESV, per germline (reference sequence). V was cut by 5 bases and J by 3 bases, with 13 bases left in between.

J is TRBJ2-3 and V is TRBV3-1 (or the pseudogene TRBV3-2); weak D call: TRBD2 (7 bases). Trimming took 1 base from V and 1 from J, leaving 9 bases between them. The CDR3 totals 15 residues. Germline V gene sequence: CDR1 LGHDT, CDR2 YNNKEL (reference sequence). CDR3 coding DNA: TGTGCCAGCAGCCAAGGGGGGGGCCGCACAGATACGCAGTATTTT. The encoded protein is CASSQGGGRTDTQYF.